Listed below are T cell receptor beta chains from one sample, sequenced in a study of blood T cell repertoires in COVID-19. This table comes from immunoSEQ multiplex PCR, and its TCRdb copy is limited to in-frame clones, with some not included. This sample has 55,000 to 70,000 clones, with more than 70% found just once. The sample comprised peripheral blood. The receptor set was obtained from a man aged 45 to 65 with acute or convalescent COVID-19. CDR3s include the opening cysteine and the closing phenylalanine or tryptophan. The D gene is left open where the match is weak. Rows give clone size only sometimes, using once, few, many, or a class for an expanded clone.

clone size,D gene,J gene,V gene,CDR3 protein,CDR3 DNA
-,TRBD1,TRBJ1-2,TRBV5-8,CASSPRTGGFYGYTF,TGTGCCAGCAGCCCCCGGACAGGGGGCTTCTATGGCTACACCTTC
-,-,TRBJ2-3,TRBV14,CASSQTVLDTQYF,TGTGCCAGCAGCCAAACTGTTCTTGATACGCAGTATTTT
once,-,TRBJ1-1,TRBV19,CASSIRLGNTEAFF,TGTGCCAGTAGTATCAGGTTGGGCAACACTGAAGCTTTCTTT
-,-,TRBJ1-1,TRBV18,CASSPLQESEAFF,TGTGCCAGCTCACCATTGCAGGAATCTGAAGCTTTCTTT
-,-,TRBJ2-5,TRBV7-9,CASEPSGSSGQETQYF,TGTGCCAGCGAACCGTCTGGCTCATCGGGCCAAGAGACCCAGTACTTC
once,-,TRBJ2-7,TRBV7-9,CASGWEPYEQYF,TGTGCCAGCGGCTGGGAGCCCTACGAGCAGTACTTC
-,-,TRBJ1-6,TRBV6-1,CASSEQGSYNSPLHF,TGTGCCAGCAGTGAACAGGGGTCCTATAATTCACCCCTCCACTTT
-,-,TRBJ2-7,TRBV4-1,CASSQAGTSSYEQYF,TGCGCCAGCAGCCAAGCCGGGACAAGTTCCTACGAGCAGTACTTC
-,-,TRBJ1-5,TRBV19,CASSIRDTYPYSNQPQHF,TGTGCCAGTAGTATTCGGGACACATACCCTTATAGCAATCAGCCCCAGCATTTT
-,-,TRBJ1-2,TRBV28,CASSFRVGGYTF,TGTGCCAGCAGTTTCCGCGTCGGGGGCTACACCTTC
-,TRBD1,TRBJ2-7,TRBV3-1/TRBV3-2,CASSHAGTGYEQYF,TGTGCCAGCAGCCACGCAGGGACAGGCTACGAGCAGTACTTC
few,-,TRBJ1-1,TRBV9,CASTEWSGNTEAFF,TGTGCCAGCACCGAGTGGTCGGGGAACACTGAAGCTTTCTTT
-,-,TRBJ1-5,TRBV2,CASRSYRDTENQPQHF,TGTGCCAGCAGGTCTTACCGGGACACAGAAAATCAGCCCCAGCATTTT
-,-,TRBJ1-1,TRBV6-5,CASRRPGASSTEAFF,TGTGCCAGCAGGCGACCTGGGGCGAGTAGTACTGAAGCTTTCTTT
-,-,TRBJ2-1,TRBV10-1,CASSDPTVSNEQFF,TGCGCCAGCAGTGACCCGACAGTGAGCAATGAGCAGTTCTTC
-,-,TRBJ2-7,TRBV7-9,CASSLLSGGYEQYF,TGTGCCAGCAGCTTATTGTCAGGGGGGTACGAGCAGTACTTC
-,-,TRBJ1-4,TRBV5-6,CASSRAAINEKLFF,TGTGCCAGCAGCCGAGCGGCTATTAATGAAAAACTGTTTTTT
-,-,TRBJ2-3,TRBV24-1,CATSDRQGQHVDTQYF,TGTGCCACCAGTGATCGGCAGGGCCAACATGTAGATACGCAGTATTTT
-,-,TRBJ1-5,TRBV28,CASSFGDTNQPQHF,TGTGCCAGCAGTTTTGGGGACACTAATCAGCCCCAGCATTTT
-,-,TRBJ2-2,TRBV6-5,CASFSGTVPTGELFF,TGTGCCAGCTTTTCGGGTACCGTCCCCACCGGGGAGCTGTTTTTT
many,-,TRBJ2-7,TRBV20-1,CSASSGHEQYF,TGCAGTGCTAGTAGCGGCCACGAGCAGTACTTC
-,TRBD2,TRBJ2-5,TRBV6-6,CASSYRISGGETQYF,TGTGCCAGCAGTTACCGGATATCGGGGGGAGAGACCCAGTACTTC
-,TRBD1,TRBJ1-1,TRBV12-3/TRBV12-4,CASSPGGRTEAFF,TGTGCCAGCAGTCCAGGGGGGAGGACTGAAGCTTTCTTT
-,-,TRBJ1-1,TRBV13,CASTLERNTEAFF,TGTGCCAGCACCCTAGAAAGGAACACTGAAGCTTTCTTT
-,TRBD2,TRBJ2-5,TRBV5-8,CASSPRGSGSIKTQYF,TGTGCCAGCAGCCCCCGCGGTAGCGGGAGCATAAAGACCCAGTACTTC
-,-,TRBJ1-1,TRBV5-8,CASSDRLNTEAFF,TGTGCCAGCAGTGACAGGCTGAACACTGAAGCTTTCTTT
-,-,TRBJ2-1,TRBV11-3,CASSRGGSYNEQFF,TGTGCCAGCAGTAGAGGGGGCTCCTACAATGAGCAGTTCTTC
-,TRBD1,TRBJ1-5,TRBV20-1,CSASGPGSQGGNQPQHF,TGCAGTGCTAGTGGCCCGGGCTCCCAGGGGGGCAATCAGCCCCAGCATTTT
-,-,TRBJ2-5,TRBV9,CASSAGMGFQETQYF,TGTGCCAGCAGCGCCGGGATGGGGTTCCAAGAGACCCAGTACTTC
-,TRBD2,TRBJ2-7,TRBV30,CACNHAGTTYEQYF,TGTGCCTGCAACCACGCCGGGACTACCTACGAGCAGTACTTC
-,TRBD2,TRBJ2-7,TRBV10-3,CAISESTGGLADYEQYF,TGTGCCATCAGTGAGTCGACCGGGGGACTAGCGGACTACGAGCAGTACTTC
-,-,TRBJ2-3,TRBV29-1,CSVGNSQQYF,TGCAGCGTTGGTAACAGTCAGCAGTATTTT
-,-,TRBJ1-1,TRBV27,CASSLSKGVNTEAFF,TGTGCCAGCAGTTTATCGAAAGGGGTGAACACTGAAGCTTTCTTT